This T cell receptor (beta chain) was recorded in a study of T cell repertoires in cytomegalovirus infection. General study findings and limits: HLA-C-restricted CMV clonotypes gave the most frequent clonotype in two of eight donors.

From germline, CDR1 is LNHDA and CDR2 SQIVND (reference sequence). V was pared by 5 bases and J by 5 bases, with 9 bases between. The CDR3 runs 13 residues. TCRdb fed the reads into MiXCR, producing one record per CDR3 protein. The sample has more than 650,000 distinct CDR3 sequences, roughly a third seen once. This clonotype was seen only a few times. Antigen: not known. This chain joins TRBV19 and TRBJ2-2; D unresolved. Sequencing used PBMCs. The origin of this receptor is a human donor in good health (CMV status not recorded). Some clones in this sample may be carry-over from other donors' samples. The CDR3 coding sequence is TGTGCCAGTAGTTCCATAGTTACCGGGGAGCTGTTTTTT. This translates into CASSSIVTGELFF.